Listed below are T cell receptor beta chains from one sample, sequenced in a study of shared clonotypes between healthy human individuals. Only in-frame clones appear in the TCRdb table, and some are missing; sequencing was by immunoSEQ multiplex PCR. The table includes more than 450,000 clones, 70% to 80% detected once. Sequencing was done on a sample of PBMCs. The receptors were gathered from a woman between 40 and 50 years old in good health. Some clones in this sample may be carry-over from other donors' samples. Both conserved end residues are part of each CDR3. The order of the fields is V gene, J gene, CDR3 protein.

v_call: TRBV15; j_call: TRBJ2-7; cdr3_aa: CATSTGQATSEQYF
v_call: TRBV29-1; j_call: TRBJ1-1; cdr3_aa: CSVEVQTNTEAFF
v_call: TRBV7-9; j_call: TRBJ2-1; cdr3_aa: CASSLAPGPLSSYNEQFF
v_call: TRBV11-1; j_call: TRBJ2-7; cdr3_aa: CASSLRTGDGEQYF
v_call: TRBV7-8; j_call: TRBJ1-1; cdr3_aa: CASSSRQGRGTEAFF
v_call: TRBV9; j_call: TRBJ2-7; cdr3_aa: CASSVGTHYEQYF
v_call: TRBV7-2; j_call: TRBJ2-5; cdr3_aa: CASSLAGFQETQYF
v_call: TRBV21-1; j_call: TRBJ1-1; cdr3_aa: CASSKDRPRTEAFF
v_call: TRBV27; j_call: TRBJ1-5; cdr3_aa: CASSFGLFEPQHF
v_call: TRBV27; j_call: TRBJ2-7; cdr3_aa: CASTRTGRSYEQYF
v_call: TRBV4-1; j_call: TRBJ2-7; cdr3_aa: CASSQELDRGRTYEQYF
v_call: TRBV13; j_call: TRBJ2-7; cdr3_aa: CASSSTGLAGTYEQYF
v_call: TRBV4-2; j_call: TRBJ1-2; cdr3_aa: CASSRNREMSYGYTF
v_call: TRBV4-1; j_call: TRBJ1-2; cdr3_aa: CASSQDFTDTANYGYTF
v_call: TRBV11-1; j_call: TRBJ1-2; cdr3_aa: CASSFLDREEYYGYTF
v_call: TRBV28; j_call: TRBJ1-6; cdr3_aa: CASSYQPGTGLNSPLHF
v_call: TRBV5-1; j_call: TRBJ1-3; cdr3_aa: CASSLAQAAGNTIYF
v_call: TRBV6-5; j_call: TRBJ1-5; cdr3_aa: CASSYSSAQPQHF
v_call: TRBV7-6; j_call: TRBJ2-3; cdr3_aa: CASSQPRGADTQYF
v_call: TRBV30; j_call: TRBJ1-5; cdr3_aa: CAWSVEGNQPQHF
v_call: TRBV28; j_call: TRBJ1-4; cdr3_aa: CASQTSNEKLFF
v_call: TRBV5-1; j_call: TRBJ2-1; cdr3_aa: CASSLGGPPGNEQFF
v_call: TRBV10-3; j_call: TRBJ2-1; cdr3_aa: CAISAAQRESYNEQFF
v_call: TRBV5-1; j_call: TRBJ2-5; cdr3_aa: CASSSGETQYF
v_call: TRBV4-2; j_call: TRBJ2-5; cdr3_aa: CASSQDPAASGSIKQYF
v_call: TRBV28; j_call: TRBJ1-2; cdr3_aa: CASSPRTVKYYGYTF
v_call: TRBV18; j_call: TRBJ2-3; cdr3_aa: CASSLYDRDTQYF